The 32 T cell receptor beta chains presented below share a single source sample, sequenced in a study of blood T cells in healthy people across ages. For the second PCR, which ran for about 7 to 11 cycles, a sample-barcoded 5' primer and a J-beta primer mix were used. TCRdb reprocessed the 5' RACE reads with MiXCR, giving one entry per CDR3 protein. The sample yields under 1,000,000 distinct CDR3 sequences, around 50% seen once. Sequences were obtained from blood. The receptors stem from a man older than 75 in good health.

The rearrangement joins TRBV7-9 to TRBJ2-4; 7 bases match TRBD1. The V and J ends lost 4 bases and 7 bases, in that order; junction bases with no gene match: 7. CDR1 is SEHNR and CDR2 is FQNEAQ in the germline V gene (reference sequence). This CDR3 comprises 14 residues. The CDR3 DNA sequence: TGTGCCAGCAGCTCGCCGGGACAGAATAACATTCAGTACTTC. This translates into CASSSPGQNNIQYF.

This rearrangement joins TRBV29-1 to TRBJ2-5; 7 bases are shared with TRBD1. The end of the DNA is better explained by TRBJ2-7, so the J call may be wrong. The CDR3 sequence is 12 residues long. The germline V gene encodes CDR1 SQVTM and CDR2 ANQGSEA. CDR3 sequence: CSVVVTGSEQYF. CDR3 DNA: TGCAGCGTTGTAGTGACAGGGTCCGAGCAGTACTTC.

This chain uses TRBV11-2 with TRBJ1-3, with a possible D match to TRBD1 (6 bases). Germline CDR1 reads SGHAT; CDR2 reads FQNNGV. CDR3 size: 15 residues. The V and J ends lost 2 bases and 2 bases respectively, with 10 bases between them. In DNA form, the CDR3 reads TGTGCCAGCAGCTTAAGGGGGTTCCCTGGAAACACCATATATTTT. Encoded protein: CASSLRGFPGNTIYF.

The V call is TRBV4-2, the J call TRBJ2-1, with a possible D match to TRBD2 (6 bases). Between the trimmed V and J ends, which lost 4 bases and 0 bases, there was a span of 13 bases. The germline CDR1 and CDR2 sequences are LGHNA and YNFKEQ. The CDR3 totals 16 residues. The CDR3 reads CASSPRVGSSYNEQFF. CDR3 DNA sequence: TGTGCCAGCAGCCCCCGTGTCGGGAGCTCCTACAATGAGCAGTTCTTC.

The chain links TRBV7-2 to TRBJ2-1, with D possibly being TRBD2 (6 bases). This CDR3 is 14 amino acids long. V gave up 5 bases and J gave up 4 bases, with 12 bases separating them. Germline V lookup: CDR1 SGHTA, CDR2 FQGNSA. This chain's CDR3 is CASSPFGGYNEQFF. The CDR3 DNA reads TGTGCCAGCAGCCCCTTTGGAGGGTACAATGAGCAGTTCTTC.

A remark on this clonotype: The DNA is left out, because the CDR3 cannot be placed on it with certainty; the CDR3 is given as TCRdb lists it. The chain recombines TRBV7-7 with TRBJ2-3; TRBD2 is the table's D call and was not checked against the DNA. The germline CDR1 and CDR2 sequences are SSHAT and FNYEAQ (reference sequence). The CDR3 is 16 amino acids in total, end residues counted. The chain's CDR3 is CASSFGSGGSTDTQYF.

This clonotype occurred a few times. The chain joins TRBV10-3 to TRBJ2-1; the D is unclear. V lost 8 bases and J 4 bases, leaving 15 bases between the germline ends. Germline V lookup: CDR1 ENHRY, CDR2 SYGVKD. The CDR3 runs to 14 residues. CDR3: CAIQVAPRYNEQFF. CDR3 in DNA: TGTGCCATCCAGGTGGCCCCGAGGTACAATGAGCAGTTCTTC.

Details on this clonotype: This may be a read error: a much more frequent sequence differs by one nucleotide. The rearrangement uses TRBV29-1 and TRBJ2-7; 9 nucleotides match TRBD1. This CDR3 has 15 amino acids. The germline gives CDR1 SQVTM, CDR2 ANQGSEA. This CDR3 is CSVDTGTGNSCEQYF. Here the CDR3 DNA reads TGCAGCGTTGATACCGGGACAGGGAATTCCTGCGAGCAGTACTTC.

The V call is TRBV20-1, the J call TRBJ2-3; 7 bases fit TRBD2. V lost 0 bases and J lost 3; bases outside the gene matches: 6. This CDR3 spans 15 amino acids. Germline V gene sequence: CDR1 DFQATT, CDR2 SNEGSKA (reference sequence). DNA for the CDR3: TGCAGTGCTAGAGATCCGGCGGGAGAAACAGATACGCAGTATTTT. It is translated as CSARDPAGETDTQYF.

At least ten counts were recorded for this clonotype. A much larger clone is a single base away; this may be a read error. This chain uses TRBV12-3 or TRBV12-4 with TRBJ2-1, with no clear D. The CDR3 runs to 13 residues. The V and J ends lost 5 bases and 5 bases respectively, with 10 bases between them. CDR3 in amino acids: CASSVGQNNEQFF. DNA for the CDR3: TGTGCCAGCAGTGTAGGGCAGAACAATGAGCAGTTCTTC.

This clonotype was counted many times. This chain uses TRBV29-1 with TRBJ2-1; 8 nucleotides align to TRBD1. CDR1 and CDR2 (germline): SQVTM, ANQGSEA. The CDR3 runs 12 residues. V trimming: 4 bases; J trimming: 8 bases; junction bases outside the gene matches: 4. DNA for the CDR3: TGCAGCGTTGGACAGGGGACGGATGAGCAGTTCTTC. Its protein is CSVGQGTDEQFF.

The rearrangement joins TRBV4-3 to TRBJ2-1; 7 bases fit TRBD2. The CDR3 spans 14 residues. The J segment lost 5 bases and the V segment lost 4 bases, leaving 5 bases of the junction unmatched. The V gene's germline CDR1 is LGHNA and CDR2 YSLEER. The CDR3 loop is CASSRAGRDNEQFF. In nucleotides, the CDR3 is TGCGCCAGCAGCCGAGCAGGGAGGGACAATGAGCAGTTCTTC.

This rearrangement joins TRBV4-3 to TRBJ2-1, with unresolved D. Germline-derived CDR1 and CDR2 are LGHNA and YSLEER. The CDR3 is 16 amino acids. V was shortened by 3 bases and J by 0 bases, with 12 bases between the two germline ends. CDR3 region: CASSQVRPSSYNEQFF. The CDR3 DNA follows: TGCGCCAGCAGCCAGGTCCGCCCGAGCTCCTACAATGAGCAGTTCTTC.

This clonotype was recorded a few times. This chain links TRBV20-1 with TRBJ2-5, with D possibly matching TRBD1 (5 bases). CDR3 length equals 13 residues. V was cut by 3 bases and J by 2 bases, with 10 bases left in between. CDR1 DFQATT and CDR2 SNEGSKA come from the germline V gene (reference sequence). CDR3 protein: CSASSDSQETQYF. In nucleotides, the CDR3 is TGCAGTGCTAGTAGTGACAGTCAAGAGACCCAGTACTTC.

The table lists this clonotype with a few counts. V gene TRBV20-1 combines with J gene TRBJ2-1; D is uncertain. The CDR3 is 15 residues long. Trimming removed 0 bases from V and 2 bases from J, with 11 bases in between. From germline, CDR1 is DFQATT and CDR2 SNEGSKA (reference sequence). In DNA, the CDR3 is TGCAGTGCTAGAGATCAAGCGCGAGCCTACAATGAGCAGTTCTTC. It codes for CSARDQARAYNEQFF.

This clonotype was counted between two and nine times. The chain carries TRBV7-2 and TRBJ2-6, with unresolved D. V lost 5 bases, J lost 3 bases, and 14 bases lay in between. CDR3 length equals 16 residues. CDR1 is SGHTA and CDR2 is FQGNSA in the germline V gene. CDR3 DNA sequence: TGTGCCAGCAGCCCATACATGAGAAGTGGGGCCAACGTCCTGACTTTC. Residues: CASSPYMRSGANVLTF.

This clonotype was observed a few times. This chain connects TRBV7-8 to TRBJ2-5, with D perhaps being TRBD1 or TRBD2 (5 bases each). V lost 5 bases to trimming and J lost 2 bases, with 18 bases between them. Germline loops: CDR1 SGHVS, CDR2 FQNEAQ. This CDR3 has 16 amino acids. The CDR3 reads CASSPHPRDGQETQYF. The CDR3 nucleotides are TGTGCCAGCAGCCCTCACCCCAGGGACGGACAAGAGACCCAGTACTTC.

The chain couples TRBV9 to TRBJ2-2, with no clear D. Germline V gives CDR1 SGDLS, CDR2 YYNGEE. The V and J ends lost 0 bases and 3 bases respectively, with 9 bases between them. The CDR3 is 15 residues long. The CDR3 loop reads CASSVAGKDTGELFF. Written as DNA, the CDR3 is TGTGCCAGCAGCGTAGCGGGCAAGGACACCGGGGAGCTGTTTTTT.

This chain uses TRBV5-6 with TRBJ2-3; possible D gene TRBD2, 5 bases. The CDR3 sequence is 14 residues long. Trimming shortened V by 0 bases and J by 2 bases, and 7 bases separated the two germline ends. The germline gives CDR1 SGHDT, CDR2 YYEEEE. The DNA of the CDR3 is TGTGCCAGCAGCTTGGGACTACACACAGATACGCAGTATTTT. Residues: CASSLGLHTDTQYF.

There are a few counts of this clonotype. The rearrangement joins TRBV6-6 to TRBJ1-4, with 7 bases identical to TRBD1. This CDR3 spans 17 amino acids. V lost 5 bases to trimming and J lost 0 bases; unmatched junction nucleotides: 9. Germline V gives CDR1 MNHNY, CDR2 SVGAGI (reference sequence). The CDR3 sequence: CASSNQGDSATNEKLFF. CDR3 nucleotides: TGTGCCAGCAGTAATCAAGGGGACAGTGCAACTAATGAAAAACTGTTTTTT.

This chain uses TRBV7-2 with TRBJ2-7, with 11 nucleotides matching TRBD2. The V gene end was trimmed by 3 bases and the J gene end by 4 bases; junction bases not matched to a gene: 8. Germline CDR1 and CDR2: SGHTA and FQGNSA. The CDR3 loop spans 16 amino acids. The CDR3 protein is CASSFASGGPAYEQYF. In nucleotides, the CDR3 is TGTGCCAGCAGCTTCGCTAGCGGGGGGCCAGCTTACGAGCAGTACTTC.

For the CDR3, the DNA is TGTGCCAGCAGCCCAGGGACAGGGGGCAAGAATGAGCAGTACTTC. Its translation: CASSPGTGGKNEQYF. The V and J genes are TRBV7-8 and TRBJ2-7; 12 positions match TRBD1. J gave up 7 bases and V 5 bases, and 9 bases lay outside the gene matches. This CDR3 has 15 amino acids. Per germline, CDR1 SGHVS and CDR2 FQNEAQ. The variable domain in full, with the rest retrieved from reference TRBV7-8 and TRBJ2-7, is GAGVSQSPRYKVAKRGQDVALRCDPISGHVSLFWYQQALGQGPEFLTYFQNEAQLDKSGLPSDRFFAERPEGSVSTLKIQRTQQEDSAVYLCASSPGTGGKNEQYFGPGTRLTVT.

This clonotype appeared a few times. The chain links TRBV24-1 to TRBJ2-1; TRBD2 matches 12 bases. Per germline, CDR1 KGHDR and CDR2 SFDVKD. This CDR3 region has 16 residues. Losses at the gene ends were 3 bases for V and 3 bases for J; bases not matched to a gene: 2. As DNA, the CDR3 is TGTGCCACCAGTGATAGACTAGCGGGAGTCTACAATGAGCAGTTCTTC. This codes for CATSDRLAGVYNEQFF.

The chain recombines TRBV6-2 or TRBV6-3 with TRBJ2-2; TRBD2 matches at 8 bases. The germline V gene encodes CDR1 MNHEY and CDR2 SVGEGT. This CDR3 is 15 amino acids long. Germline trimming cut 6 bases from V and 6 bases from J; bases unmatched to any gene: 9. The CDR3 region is CASSPGLVVPGELFF. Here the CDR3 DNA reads TGTGCCAGCAGCCCGGGACTAGTGGTACCCGGGGAGCTGTTTTTT.

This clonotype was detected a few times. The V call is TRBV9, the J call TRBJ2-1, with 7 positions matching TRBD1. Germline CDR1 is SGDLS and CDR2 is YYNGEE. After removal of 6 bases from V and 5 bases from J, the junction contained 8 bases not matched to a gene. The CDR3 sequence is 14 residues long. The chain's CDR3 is CASTITGQNNEQFF. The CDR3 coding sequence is TGTGCCAGCACCATAACGGGACAGAACAATGAGCAGTTCTTC.

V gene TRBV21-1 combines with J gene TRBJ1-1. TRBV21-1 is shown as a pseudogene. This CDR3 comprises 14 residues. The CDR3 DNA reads TGTGCCAGCAGCTTCCCCGAGGTTGACACTGAAGCTTTCTTT. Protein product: CASSFPEVDTEAFF.

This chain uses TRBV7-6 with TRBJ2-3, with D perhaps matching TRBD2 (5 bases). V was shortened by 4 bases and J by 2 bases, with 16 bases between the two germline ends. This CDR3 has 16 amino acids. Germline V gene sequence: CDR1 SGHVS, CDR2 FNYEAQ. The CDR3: CASSSEMHGLTDTQYF. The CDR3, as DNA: TGTGCCAGCAGCTCAGAAATGCACGGACTCACAGATACGCAGTATTTT. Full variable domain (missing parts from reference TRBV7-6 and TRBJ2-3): GAGVSQSPRYKVTKRGQDVALRCDPISGHVSLYWYRQALGQGPEFLTYFNYEAQQDKSGLPNDRFSAERPEGSISTLTIQRTEQRDSAMYRCASSSEMHGLTDTQYFGPGTRLTVL.

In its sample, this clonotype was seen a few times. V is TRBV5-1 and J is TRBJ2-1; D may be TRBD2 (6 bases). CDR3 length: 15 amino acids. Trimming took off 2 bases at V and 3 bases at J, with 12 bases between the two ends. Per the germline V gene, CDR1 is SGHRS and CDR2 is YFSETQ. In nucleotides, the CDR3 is TGCGCCAGCAGCTTTGGCGGGAATCGCTACAATGAGCAGTTCTTC. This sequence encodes CASSFGGNRYNEQFF.

The CDR3 protein is CASSPEREKLFF. Here the CDR3 DNA reads TGTGCCAGCTCACCGGAGAGGGAAAAACTGTTTTTT. The gene calls are TRBV18 and TRBJ1-4; D remains unclear. Germline values: CDR1 KGHSH, CDR2 LQKENI. The V end was cut by 3 bases, the J end by 8 bases, with 7 bases between. The CDR3 contains 12 residues.

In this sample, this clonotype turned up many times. In nucleotides, the CDR3 is TGCAGTGCTAGAGTTAGGACTAGCGGGAGGGCCGGTCTTAGCACAGATACGCAGTATTTT. It encodes CSARVRTSGRAGLSTDTQYF. The V gene is TRBV20-1, the J gene TRBJ2-3; 15 bases fit TRBD2. CDR1 and CDR2 (germline): DFQATT, SNEGSKA (reference sequence). Losses at the gene ends were 1 base for V and 0 bases for J; bases not matched to a gene: 11. CDR3 length: 20 residues.

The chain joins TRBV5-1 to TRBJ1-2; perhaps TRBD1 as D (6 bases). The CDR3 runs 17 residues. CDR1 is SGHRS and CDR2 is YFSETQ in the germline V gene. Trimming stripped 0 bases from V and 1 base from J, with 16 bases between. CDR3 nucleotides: TGCGCCAGCAGCTTGGGTCGATATCCGGACAGTAACTATGGCTACACCTTC. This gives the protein CASSLGRYPDSNYGYTF.

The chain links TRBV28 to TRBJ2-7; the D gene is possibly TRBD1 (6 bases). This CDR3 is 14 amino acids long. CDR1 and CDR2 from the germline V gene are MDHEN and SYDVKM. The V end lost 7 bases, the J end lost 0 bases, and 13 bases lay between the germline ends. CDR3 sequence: CASTPDRTSYEQYF. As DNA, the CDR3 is TGTGCCAGCACCCCCGACAGGACCTCCTACGAGCAGTACTTC.